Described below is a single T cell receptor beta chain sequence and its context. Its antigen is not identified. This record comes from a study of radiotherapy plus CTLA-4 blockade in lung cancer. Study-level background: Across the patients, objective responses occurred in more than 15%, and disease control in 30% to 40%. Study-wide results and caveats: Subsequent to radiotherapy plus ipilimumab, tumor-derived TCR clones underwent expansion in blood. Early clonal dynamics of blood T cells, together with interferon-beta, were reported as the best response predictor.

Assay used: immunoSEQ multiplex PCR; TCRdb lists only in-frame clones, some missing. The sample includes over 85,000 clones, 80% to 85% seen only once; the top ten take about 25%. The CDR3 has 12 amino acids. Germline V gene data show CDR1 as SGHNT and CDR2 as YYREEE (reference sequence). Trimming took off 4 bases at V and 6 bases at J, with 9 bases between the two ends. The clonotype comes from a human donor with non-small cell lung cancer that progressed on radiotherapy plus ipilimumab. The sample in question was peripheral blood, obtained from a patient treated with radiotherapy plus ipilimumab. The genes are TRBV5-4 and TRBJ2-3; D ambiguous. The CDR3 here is CASSNTQDTQYF. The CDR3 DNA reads TGTGCCAGCAGCAATACGCAGGATACGCAGTATTTT.